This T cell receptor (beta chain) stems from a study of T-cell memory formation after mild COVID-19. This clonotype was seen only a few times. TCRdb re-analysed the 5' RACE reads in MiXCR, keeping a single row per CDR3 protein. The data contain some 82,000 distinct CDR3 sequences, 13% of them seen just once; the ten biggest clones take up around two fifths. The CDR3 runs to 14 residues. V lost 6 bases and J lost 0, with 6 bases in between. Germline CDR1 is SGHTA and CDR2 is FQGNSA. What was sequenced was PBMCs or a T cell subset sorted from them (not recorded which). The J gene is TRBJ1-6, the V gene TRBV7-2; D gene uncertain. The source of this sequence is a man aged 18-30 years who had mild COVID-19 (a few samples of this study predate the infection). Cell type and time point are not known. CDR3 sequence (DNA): TGTGCCAGCAGGCCTAGCTCCTATAATTCACCCCTCCACTTT. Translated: CASRPSSYNSPLHF. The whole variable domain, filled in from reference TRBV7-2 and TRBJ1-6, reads GAGVSQSPSNKVTEKGKDVELRCDPISGHTALYWYRQSLGQGLEFLIYFQGNSAPDKSGLPSDRFSAERTGGSVSTLTIQRTQQEDSAVYLCASRPSSYNSPLHFGNGTRLTVT.